This TCR beta chain derives from a study of blood T cell repertoires in COVID-19. About the research overall: Both acute and convalescent COVID-19 samples were obtained from the United States, Italy and Spain.

TCRdb's copy holds only in-frame clones and misses some; the assay was immunoSEQ multiplex PCR. The top ten hold 3.8% of the sample, which has about 130,000 clones, approximately 82% seen once. The TCR was taken from a woman in her forties or fifties with acute or convalescent COVID-19. The sequencing sample was made of peripheral blood.

This CDR3 is CAIRPAASGNTIYF. Written as DNA, the CDR3 is TGTGCCATCAGACCAGCGGCCTCTGGAAACACCATATATTTT. The chain combines TRBV10-3 with TRBJ1-3; no firm D call. Per germline, CDR1 ENHRY and CDR2 SYGVKD. CDR3 length: 14 amino acids. The germline V and J ends were trimmed by 6 bases and 0 bases, with 9 bases remaining between them.